The clone carrying this T cell receptor (beta chain) was seen ten or more times. This sample is drawn from a study of T cells in Graves' hyperthyroidism and ophthalmopathy. RNA transcripts gave rise to amplified TCR beta CDR3 regions. When the TCR CDR3 underwent first-round RT-PCR, the HTBI primer set was used. TCRdb re-called the multiplex PCR reads with MiXCR, one entry per CDR3 protein. The table lists roughly 420,000 distinct CDR3 sequences, 15% to 18% of them singletons, with 12% to 15% in the top ten. Germline assignment: CDR1 DFQATT and CDR2 SNEGSKA (reference sequence). V was shortened by 6 bases and J by 4 bases, with 18 bases between the two germline ends. This CDR3 spans 14 amino acids.

The receptor's source is a woman younger than 30 with Graves' hyperthyroidism. This chain uses TRBV20-1 with TRBJ2-5; D perhaps matches TRBD2 (8 bases). Sequencing used blood. CDR3 in amino acids: CSACREGQRETQYF. CDR3 nucleotide sequence: TGCAGTGCGTGCCGGGAGGGACAGAGAGAGACCCAGTACTTC.